A single sample gave rise to the 30 T cell receptor beta chains below, sequenced in a study of cytomegalovirus exposure and HLA in healthy donors. Both 60 Vbeta primers and 13 Jbeta primers went into the PCR. Clones were sequenced by immunoSEQ multiplex PCR, and TCRdb holds only the in-frame ones, with some missing. This sample carries roughly 150,000 clones, roughly 82% of them seen once, and the ten largest clones take over 6%. The material sequenced was PBMCs. Receptor source: a man aged 25 to 45 in good health and CMV-seronegative.

CDR3 residues: CASSLGWDTQYF. CDR3 sequence (DNA): TGTGCCAGCAGTTTAGGCTGGGATACGCAGTATTTT. This chain joins TRBV28 and TRBJ2-3; D remains ambiguous. In germline, CDR1 is MDHEN, CDR2 SYDVKM. The ends were cut back, 2 bases at V and 6 bases at J, with 6 bases in the middle. The CDR3 sequence is 12 residues long.

To note about this clone: Mismatch with germline at one junction end may stem from a read error. This rearrangement joins TRBV5-1 to TRBJ2-1, with 7 bases that match TRBD1. The CDR3 runs to 16 residues. The germline V gene encodes CDR1 SGHRS and CDR2 YFSETQ. CDR3: CASSLGRDSPYNEQFF. The CDR3 DNA is TGCGCCAGCAGTTTGGGCCGGGACAGCCCCTACAATGAGCAGTTCTTC.

CDR3 sequence reads: CASSLVAGPSYEQYF. For the CDR3, the DNA is TGTGCCAGCAGCTTAGTAGCGGGGCCCTCCTACGAGCAGTACTTC. This rearrangement joins TRBV13 to TRBJ2-7; 8 positions agree with TRBD2. V gave up 1 base and J gave up 0 bases; unmatched junction bases: 2. This CDR3 contains 15 residues. Germline CDR1 is PRHDT and CDR2 is FYEKMQ (reference sequence).

The chain has TRBV29-1 and TRBJ1-1, with D possibly matching TRBD1 (6 bases). CDR1 and CDR2 (germline): SQVTM, ANQGSEA. V lost 0 bases and J lost 12, with 11 bases in between. The CDR3 totals 11 residues. CDR3 DNA sequence: TGCAGCGTTGAAGATTGGGACACAACTTTCTTT. This sequence encodes CSVEDWDTTFF.

The rearrangement joins TRBV7-9 to TRBJ2-5, with D possibly being TRBD1 (5 bases). Germline assignment: CDR1 SEHNR and CDR2 FQNEAQ (reference sequence). The V end was cut by 0 bases, the J end by 5 bases, with 13 bases between. This CDR3 comprises 15 residues. The CDR3 DNA is TGTGCCAGCAGCTTAGCGTCTGCAGGGCTGGAGACCCAGTACTTC. Translated, it gives CASSLASAGLETQYF.

A word on this clone: The junction shows a germline mismatch at one end, possibly a read error. V and J are TRBV29-1 and TRBJ1-1; D ambiguous. The germline gives CDR1 SQVTM, CDR2 ANQGSEA. The CDR3 spans 8 residues. The CDR3 DNA reads TGCAGCGTTGAAGACGGGGATTTT. Protein product: CSVEDGDF.

This clone was found once. V is TRBV19 and J is TRBJ2-3; the match to TRBD2 covers 9 bases. In germline, CDR1 is LNHDA, CDR2 SQIVND (reference sequence). There are 17 residues in the CDR3. V was pared by 3 bases and J by 3 bases, with 10 bases of the junction left unmatched. The CDR3 DNA sequence: TGTGCCAGTAGTATCGGGCTAGCGGGAAGTCGGACAGATACGCAGTATTTT. Residues: CASSIGLAGSRTDTQYF.

This chain uses TRBV6-5 with TRBJ1-6; possibly TRBD1 for D (6 bases). CDR1 and CDR2 (germline): MNHEY, SVGAGI. V was cut by 2 bases and J by 9 bases, with 11 bases left in between. The CDR3 has 14 residues. Here the CDR3 reads CASSYRTGISPLHF. CDR3 DNA sequence: TGTGCCAGCAGTTACCGCACAGGGATTTCACCCCTCCACTTT.

The chain is built from TRBV29-1 and TRBJ2-1, with 13 positions matching TRBD2. V lost 4 bases and J lost 0; bases outside the gene matches: 3. Germline V gene data show CDR1 as SQVTM and CDR2 as ANQGSEA. The CDR3 totals 16 residues. CDR3 DNA sequence: TGCAGCGTTGGGGGACTAGCGGGGCGCTCCTACAATGAGCAGTTCTTC. As protein: CSVGGLAGRSYNEQFF.

This clone was observed a handful of times. The chain employs TRBV29-1 and TRBJ1-2; D is ambiguous. Germline loops: CDR1 SQVTM, CDR2 ANQGSEA. V was clipped by 1 base and J by 6 bases, with 18 bases between them. The CDR3 has 15 amino acids. This chain's CDR3 is CSVEGWPGNSHGYTF. The DNA for the CDR3 is TGCAGCGTTGAAGGTTGGCCGGGAAATTCTCATGGCTACACCTTC.

This sequence joins TRBV2 and TRBJ1-1, with TRBD1 as a possible D gene (6 bases). CDR3 size: 14 residues. Per the germline V gene, CDR1 is SNHLY and CDR2 is FYNNEI. V lost 8 bases and J lost 4, with 17 bases in between. The CDR3 coding sequence is TGTGCCAGCTGCTTACAGGGCTCAGGCACTGAAGCTTTCTTT. It encodes CASCLQGSGTEAFF.

The CDR3 DNA reads as TGTGCCAGCAGCAGACAGGGGCTTGGGAATTCACCCCTCCACTTT. Amino acids: CASSRQGLGNSPLHF. J is TRBJ1-6 and V is TRBV7-3; 8 nucleotides line up with TRBD1. From germline, CDR1 is SGHTA and CDR2 FQGTGA. Trimming removed 5 bases from V and 7 bases from J; junction bases left unmatched: 7. There are 15 residues in the CDR3.

The chain employs TRBV7-9 and TRBJ2-7, with 10 bases fitting TRBD2. Germline CDR1 is SEHNR and CDR2 is FQNEAQ (reference sequence). After removal of 5 bases from V and 9 bases from J, the junction contained 7 bases not matched to a gene. The CDR3 totals 13 residues. As DNA, the CDR3 is TGTGCCAGCAGCCCCGGGACTAGCGATGTGCAGTACTTC. Amino acid sequence: CASSPGTSDVQYF.

V and J are TRBV5-1 and TRBJ1-3, with a weak D call TRBD1 (5 bases). V lost 4 bases to trimming and J lost 0 bases, with 8 bases between them. Germline V CDR1 and CDR2: SGHRS, YFSETQ. The CDR3 loop spans 14 amino acids. The CDR3 sequence is CASSTQVSGNTIYF. The CDR3 coding sequence is TGCGCCAGCAGCACACAGGTCTCTGGAAACACCATATATTTT.

This rearrangement joins TRBV11-2 to TRBJ2-2; possible D gene TRBD2, 5 bases. Germline CDR1 is SGHAT and CDR2 is FQNNGV. The CDR3 covers 16 residues. With 1 base removed from V and 7 bases from J, the gap between germline ends came to 16 bases. As DNA, the CDR3 is TGTGCCAGCAGCTTAGGGCACGGTGGGAGAGGCGGGGAGCTGTTTTTT. Amino acid sequence: CASSLGHGGRGGELFF.

This clone has only a few counts. J is TRBJ2-1 and V is TRBV25-1, with D maybe TRBD2 (5 bases). The CDR3 sequence is 11 residues long. Germline V lookup: CDR1 MGHDK, CDR2 SYGVNS. Trimming took 5 bases from V and 9 from J, leaving 8 bases between them. The chain's CDR3 is CASSYSGEQFF. The CDR3 DNA reads as TGTGCCAGCAGTTACAGCGGTGAGCAGTTCTTC.

This clone was seen a handful of times. This chain connects TRBV2 to TRBJ2-5; 9 nucleotides agree with TRBD1. Gene TRBJ2-7 matches the end of the DNA better, so the J call may be wrong. The CDR3 covers 13 residues. The germline V gene has CDR1 SNHLY and CDR2 FYNNEI. The CDR3 region has the DNA TGTGCCAGCGCCTCGGGACAGGGATTCGAGCAGTACTTC. Translating it yields CASASGQGFEQYF.

The chain couples TRBV11-2 to TRBJ2-1, with 7 bases fitting TRBD1. From germline, CDR1 is SGHAT and CDR2 FQNNGV. The CDR3 contains 14 residues. With 6 bases clipped from V and 7 bases from J, the junction kept 9 bases outside the gene matches. CDR3 DNA: TGTGCCAGCAGTCCACAGGGGCCCGCTAATGAGCAGTTCTTC. Protein: CASSPQGPANEQFF.

The chain joins TRBV7-9 to TRBJ1-4, with a possible D match to TRBD1 (5 bases). The germline gives CDR1 SEHNR, CDR2 FQNEAQ (reference sequence). Trimming shortened V by 1 base and J by 0 bases, and 12 bases separated the two germline ends. The CDR3 covers 17 residues. CDR3 amino acids: CASSLGFAGATNEKLFF. The CDR3, as DNA: TGTGCCAGCAGCTTAGGATTTGCGGGGGCAACTAATGAAAAACTGTTTTTT.

CDR3 sequence reads: CASSRTGDSNQPQHF. In DNA, the CDR3 is TGTGCCAGCAGCAGGACAGGGGATAGCAATCAGCCCCAGCATTTT. This sequence joins TRBV7-8 and TRBJ1-5, with 9 nucleotides matching TRBD1. V lost 5 bases, J lost 0 bases, and 2 bases stayed unmatched. Per germline, CDR1 SGHVS and CDR2 FQNEAQ. The CDR3 totals 15 residues.

Worth noting for this clone: Different DNA sequences within this sample yield the same CDR3. The rearrangement joins TRBV10-1 to TRBJ2-7; 10 bases are shared with TRBD2. The CDR3 length is 13 residues. Germline CDR1 reads WNHNN; CDR2 reads SYGVQD (reference sequence). The junction had 1 base not matched to a gene; V was cut back by 5 bases and J by 3 bases. CDR3 sequence reads: CASSLAGDYEQYF. CDR3 sequence (DNA): TGCGCCAGCAGTCTAGCGGGAGACTACGAGCAGTACTTC.

The chain employs TRBV5-4 and TRBJ2-3; TRBD2 is a possible D gene (6 bases). Per germline, CDR1 SGHNT and CDR2 YYREEE (reference sequence). V lost 3 bases to trimming and J lost 1 base, with 12 bases between them. The CDR3 covers 15 residues. CDR3 sequence (DNA): TGTGCCAGCAGCTCCAGACTAGGAGGCACAGATACGCAGTATTTT. This encodes CASSSRLGGTDTQYF. Combining the CDR3 with reference TRBV5-4 and TRBJ2-3 gives the whole variable domain ETGVTQSPTHLIKTRGQQVTLRCSSQSGHNTVSWYQQALGQGPQFIFQYYREEENGRGNFPPRFSGLQFPNYSSELNVNALELDDSALYLCASSSRLGGTDTQYFGPGTRLTVL.

The chain is built from TRBV7-9 and TRBJ2-7, with D perhaps TRBD1 (6 bases). This CDR3 is 15 amino acids long. From germline, CDR1 is SEHNR and CDR2 FQNEAQ (reference sequence). Deletions cut 4 bases from V and 5 bases from J, with 18 bases between. The CDR3 sequence: CASSSSGTRGHEQYF. CDR3 nucleotides: TGTGCCAGCAGCTCCTCCGGGACAAGGGGTCACGAGCAGTACTTC.

The V and J genes are TRBV2 and TRBJ2-3, with D hard to call. The CDR3 is made up of 14 amino acids. The V gene lost 3 bases and the J gene lost 2 bases, with 9 bases spanning the gap. Per germline, CDR1 SNHLY and CDR2 FYNNEI. CDR3 in DNA: TGTGCCAGCAGTGATCGCGGTTTCACAGATACGCAGTATTTT. Translation: CASSDRGFTDTQYF.

The chain links TRBV5-1 to TRBJ2-2, with 8 bases matching TRBD1. The V and J ends lost 4 bases and 2 bases, in that order; junction bases with no gene match: 10. Germline lookup yields CDR1 SGHRS and CDR2 YFSETQ. The CDR3 has 17 residues. CDR3 protein: CASSGAGQGLNTGELFF. The CDR3 region has the DNA TGCGCCAGCAGCGGAGCTGGACAGGGCCTCAACACCGGGGAGCTGTTTTTT.

This clone was detected only once. V is TRBV7-9 and J is TRBJ2-3; 12 bases line up with TRBD2. Trimming at V came to 0 bases and at J to 1 base, leaving 5 bases not matched to a gene. This CDR3 spans 18 amino acids. The germline V gene has CDR1 SEHNR and CDR2 FQNEAQ (reference sequence). The CDR3 sequence is CASSLALAGGLGTDTQYF. The CDR3 DNA follows: TGTGCCAGCAGCTTAGCCCTAGCGGGAGGGCTAGGCACAGATACGCAGTATTTT.

The chain recombines TRBV7-3 with TRBJ2-5; 8 bases line up with TRBD2. There are 15 residues in the CDR3. The ends lost 0 bases at V and 5 bases at J; junction bases unmatched: 5. Germline V CDR1 and CDR2: SGHTA, FQGTGA. The CDR3 DNA reads TGTGCCAGCAGCTTAACCCGGGGGGGGCGGGAGACCCAGTACTTC. Protein: CASSLTRGGRETQYF.

The rearrangement links TRBV18 to TRBJ1-5, with D maybe TRBD1 (5 bases). The germline CDR1 and CDR2 sequences are KGHSH and LQKENI. CDR3 length: 13 amino acids. Trimming shortened V by 6 bases and J by 9 bases, and 15 bases separated the two germline ends. As DNA, the CDR3 is TGTGCCAGCTCCCAGGGTACCGGTGGGCCCCAGCATTTT. Protein product: CASSQGTGGPQHF.

Only one count was recorded for this clone. The rearrangement joins TRBV19 to TRBJ1-1; 9 bases are a match to TRBD1. The germline V gene has CDR1 LNHDA and CDR2 SQIVND (reference sequence). J gave up 4 bases and V 5 bases, and 8 bases lay outside the gene matches. The length of the CDR3 is 15 residues. The CDR3 loop reads CASSGGTGRPTEAFF. CDR3 bases: TGTGCCAGTAGTGGAGGGACAGGGAGGCCCACTGAAGCTTTCTTT.

The chain joins TRBV7-6 to TRBJ1-1, with 8 bases aligning to TRBD1. The J segment lost 3 bases and the V segment lost 3 bases, leaving 9 bases of the junction unmatched. The V gene's germline CDR1 is SGHVS and CDR2 FNYEAQ. CDR3 length: 16 amino acids. The CDR3, as DNA: TGTGCCAGCAGCTTGATTCTTCAGGGGGCATACACTGAAGCTTTCTTT. Its protein product is CASSLILQGAYTEAFF.